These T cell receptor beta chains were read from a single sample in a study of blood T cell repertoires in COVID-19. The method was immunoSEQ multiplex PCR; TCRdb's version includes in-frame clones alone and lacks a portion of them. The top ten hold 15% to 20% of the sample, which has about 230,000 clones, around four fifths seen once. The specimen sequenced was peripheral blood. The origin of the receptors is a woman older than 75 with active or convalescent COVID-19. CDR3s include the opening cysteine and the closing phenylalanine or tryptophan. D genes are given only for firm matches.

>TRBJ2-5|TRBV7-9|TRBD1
TGTGCCAGCAGCCGACCGACAGGGCAAGAGACCCAGTACTTC
CASSRPTGQETQYF
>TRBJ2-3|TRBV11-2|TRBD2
TGTGCCAGCAACCCCGGACTAGCGGGGGATACGCAGTATTTT
CASNPGLAGDTQYF
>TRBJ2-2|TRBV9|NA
TGTGCCAGCAGCGTAGGGGTAAACAGGGCGTACACCGGGGAGCTGTTTTTT
CASSVGVNRAYTGELFF
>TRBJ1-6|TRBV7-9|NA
TGTGCCAGCAGCTTACTCGGAGGCTCGAATTCACCCCTCCACTTT
CASSLLGGSNSPLHF
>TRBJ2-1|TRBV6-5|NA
TGTGCCAGCAGTTACCCCGGACTGAACAATGAGCAGTTCTTC
CASSYPGLNNEQFF
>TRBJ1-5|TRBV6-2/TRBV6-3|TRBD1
TGTGCCAGCAGCCGACAGGGGAGGACGGGTCAGCCCCAGCATTTT
CASSRQGRTGQPQHF
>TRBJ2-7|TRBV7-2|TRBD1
TGTGCCAGCAGCTCCGACAGGGGCACCTACGAGCAGTACTTC
CASSSDRGTYEQYF
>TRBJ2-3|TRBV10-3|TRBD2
TGTGCCATCAGTGGTGGACTAGCGGGGGCAGATACGCAGTATTTT
CAISGGLAGADTQYF
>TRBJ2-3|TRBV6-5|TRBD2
TGTGCCAGCAGTCCGGGACTAAGCACAGATACGCAGTATTTT
CASSPGLSTDTQYF
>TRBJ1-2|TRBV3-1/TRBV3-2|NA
TGTGCCAACAGCCCCCCCGACAGCTATGGCTACACCTTC
CANSPPDSYGYTF
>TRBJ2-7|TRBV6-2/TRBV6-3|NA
TGTGCCAGCAGTCGTCTACAGGGCTACGAGCAGTACTTC
CASSRLQGYEQYF